The 9 T cell receptor beta chains given below trace back to one sample, sequenced in a study of blood T cell repertoires in COVID-19. The method was immunoSEQ multiplex PCR; TCRdb's version includes in-frame clones alone and lacks a portion of them. The sample includes around 190,000 clones, 86% of them seen just once. The sequencing input was PBMCs or T cells enriched from blood (not recorded which). All receptors derive from a man aged 40-49 years with acute COVID-19.

The chain carries TRBV19 and TRBJ1-5; D is undetermined. CDR3 size: 14 residues. With 4 bases removed from V and 3 bases from J, the gap between germline ends came to 10 bases. The germline gives CDR1 LNHDA, CDR2 SQIVND (reference sequence). The CDR3 DNA is TGTGCCAGTAGTACCCGAGTCGTCAATCAGCCCCAGCATTTT. This sequence encodes CASSTRVVNQPQHF. Looking up the rest from reference TRBV19 and TRBJ1-5 gives the full variable domain: DGGITQSPKYLFRKEGQNVTLSCEQNLNHDAMYWYRQDPGQGLRLIYYSQIVNDFQKGDIAEGYSVSREKKESFPLTVTSAQKNPTAFYLCASSTRVVNQPQHFGDGTRLSIL.

V is TRBV2 and J is TRBJ2-5; the match to TRBD1 covers 7 bases. There are 14 residues in the CDR3. CDR1 and CDR2 from the germline V gene are SNHLY and FYNNEI. V lost 6 bases to trimming and J lost 4 bases; unmatched junction nucleotides: 8. This chain's CDR3 is CASRRTGDLETQYF. CDR3 DNA sequence: TGTGCCAGCAGGCGCACAGGGGATCTAGAGACCCAGTACTTC.

The V and J genes are TRBV7-9 and TRBJ2-3, with D maybe TRBD1 (6 bases). The length of the CDR3 is 12 residues. The V gene's germline CDR1 is SEHNR and CDR2 FQNEAQ (reference sequence). Trimming shortened V by 5 bases and J by 5 bases, and 8 bases separated the two germline ends. Here the CDR3 reads CASSTDRDTQYF. Written as DNA, the CDR3 is TGTGCCAGCAGCACGGACAGAGATACGCAGTATTTT.

The chain links TRBV30 to TRBJ1-4; 7 bases match TRBD1. The CDR3 extends over 14 amino acids. Germline trimming cut 5 bases from V and 7 bases from J; bases unmatched to any gene: 10. Looked up from germline, CDR1 is GTSNPN and CDR2 is SVGIG (reference sequence). The CDR3 loop reads CAWASGAGGEKLFF. The CDR3 DNA follows: TGTGCCTGGGCCTCGGGAGCAGGGGGTGAAAAACTGTTTTTT. The variable domain in full, completed from reference TRBV30 and TRBJ1-4, reads SQTIHQWPATLVQPVGSPLSLECTVEGTSNPNLYWYRQAAGRGLQLLFYSVGIGQISSEVPQNLSASRPQDRQFILSSKKLLLSDSGFYLCAWASGAGGEKLFFGSGTQLSVL.

The chain couples TRBV6-5 to TRBJ2-5, with TRBD2 matching 14 bases. The CDR3 sequence is 15 residues long. The V gene end was trimmed by 5 bases and the J gene end by 5 bases; junction bases not matched to a gene: 4. Per the germline V gene, CDR1 is MNHEY and CDR2 is SVGAGI. The chain's CDR3 is CASSHRLAGGETQYF. DNA of the CDR3: TGTGCCAGCAGTCATCGACTAGCGGGAGGGGAGACCCAGTACTTC.

Remarks on this clone: A junction end diverges from the germline sequence, so it may reflect a read error. This sequence joins TRBV5-1 and TRBJ2-7, with 7 bases identical to TRBD1. This CDR3 contains 14 residues. The germline V gene has CDR1 SGHRS and CDR2 YFSETQ. For the CDR3, the DNA is TGCGCCAGCAGCGACACAGGGGACGGCTACAAGCAGTACTTC. Translation gives CASSDTGDGYKQYF.

This clone has ten or more counts. The CDR3 region is CASSGLGGEAFF. The CDR3 nucleotides are TGTGCCAGCAGTGGCTTAGGGGGAGAAGCTTTCTTT. The gene calls are TRBV6-7 and TRBJ1-1, with D perhaps matching TRBD1 (6 bases). TRBV6-7 is placed among ORFs of uncertain function. This CDR3 contains 12 residues. Trimming left V 5 bases short and J 8 bases short, with 12 bases between.

The chain recombines TRBV5-4 with TRBJ2-1, with no clear D. The CDR3 is made up of 15 amino acids. Germline-derived CDR1 and CDR2 are SGHNT and YYREEE (reference sequence). V was pared by 4 bases and J by 6 bases, with 17 bases between. The CDR3 reads CASSRLGQNANEQFF. CDR3 bases: TGTGCCAGCAGCCGACTCGGCCAGAACGCCAATGAGCAGTTCTTC.

V and J are TRBV30 and TRBJ1-5; D unclear. This CDR3 is 14 amino acids long. Germline V CDR1 and CDR2: GTSNPN, SVGIG (reference sequence). Trimming removed 0 bases from V and 9 bases from J, with 15 bases in between. CDR3: CAWSVRVPEGPQHF. The CDR3 region has the DNA TGTGCCTGGAGTGTCCGCGTTCCCGAGGGGCCCCAGCATTTT.